These 5 T cell receptor beta chains came from one sample sequenced in a study of cytomegalovirus exposure and HLA in healthy donors. The repertoire was sequenced with immunoSEQ multiplex PCR; TCRdb's copy has only in-frame clones and lacks some. The sample shows 100,000 to 150,000 clones, roughly 95% of them seen only once. The sample was PBMCs. These receptor sequences come from a man younger than 35 in good health and CMV-seronegative.

The gene calls are TRBV5-1 and TRBJ2-3, with D possibly being TRBD1 (5 bases). The CDR3 length is 14 residues. The V gene lost 4 bases and the J gene lost 3 bases, with 12 bases spanning the gap. Germline CDR1 reads SGHRS; CDR2 reads YFSETQ. DNA of the CDR3: TGCGCCAGCAGCCCGGGTCAGGGAACAGATACGCAGTATTTT. Translating gives CASSPGQGTDTQYF. Looking up the rest from reference TRBV5-1 and TRBJ2-3 gives the full variable domain: KAGVTQTPRYLIKTRGQQVTLSCSPISGHRSVSWYQQTPGQGLQFLFEYFSETQRNKGNFPGRFSGRQFSNSRSEMNVSTLELGDSALYLCASSPGQGTDTQYFGPGTRLTVL.

The genes are TRBV28 and TRBJ1-1; D may be TRBD1 (5 bases). The CDR3 runs to 16 residues. Germline CDR1 MDHEN, CDR2 SYDVKM. Trimming left V 5 bases short and J 5 bases short, with 21 bases between. This chain's CDR3 is CASSPIGPGGATEAFF. The DNA of the CDR3 is TGTGCCAGCAGTCCGATAGGCCCGGGAGGGGCTACTGAAGCTTTCTTT. Full variable domain (outside the CDR3, taken from reference TRBV28 and TRBJ1-1): DVKVTQSSRYLVKRTGEKVFLECVQDMDHENMFWYRQDPGLGLRLIYFSYDVKMKEKGDIPEGYSVSREKKERFSLILESASTNQTSMYLCASSPIGPGGATEAFFGQGTRLTVV.

The J gene is TRBJ1-2, the V gene TRBV4-3; D is perhaps TRBD1 (5 bases). The ends were cut back, 0 bases at V and 4 bases at J, with 15 bases in the middle. The CDR3 has 16 amino acids. In germline, CDR1 is LGHNA, CDR2 YSLEER. The CDR3 DNA follows: TGCGCCAGCAGCCAAGATCCGGGGGGACGGTCCTATGGCTACACCTTC. Its translation: CASSQDPGGRSYGYTF.

The chain carries TRBV5-4 and TRBJ1-1; D uncertain. The V and J ends lost 6 bases and 3 bases respectively, with 15 bases between them. The CDR3 is 14 amino acids. Germline assignment: CDR1 SGHNT and CDR2 YYREEE (reference sequence). The CDR3 is CASTILFGDTEAFF. DNA for the CDR3: TGTGCCAGCACTATCCTATTCGGGGACACTGAAGCTTTCTTT.

J is TRBJ2-7 and V is TRBV19; 8 nucleotides match TRBD2. The CDR3 loop spans 14 amino acids. Looked up from germline, CDR1 is LNHDA and CDR2 is SQIVND (reference sequence). Trimming at V came to 5 bases and at J to 0 bases, leaving 3 bases not matched to a gene. CDR3 protein: CASSPGLASYEQYF. DNA of the CDR3: TGTGCCAGTAGTCCCGGACTAGCCTCCTACGAGCAGTACTTC.